This T cell receptor beta chain appears in the sequencing data of a study of T cell changes during pregnancy in multiple sclerosis. Germline V gene lookup returns CDR1 SGHAT and CDR2 FQNNGV. V lost 0 bases and J lost 3, with 9 bases in between. CDR3 length: 15 residues. TCRdb's table, derived via immunoSEQ multiplex PCR, lists solely in-frame clones and lacks some. The sample yields more than 55,000 clones, around 90% seen once. The sequencing used peripheral blood, collected in the third trimester of pregnancy. This clonotype was sampled from a female donor in good health, enrolled as a control in a pregnancy study. The chain recombines TRBV11-2 with TRBJ1-5; no definite D call. The CDR3 reads CASSLDPGFNQPQHF. CDR3 sequence (DNA): TGTGCCAGCAGCTTAGATCCGGGGTTCAATCAGCCCCAGCATTTT. Combining the CDR3 with reference TRBV11-2 and TRBJ1-5 gives the whole variable domain EAGVAQSPRYKIIEKRQSVAFWCNPISGHATLYWYQQILGQGPKLLIQFQNNGVVDDSQLPKDRFSAERLKGVDSTLKIQPAKLEDSAVYLCASSLDPGFNQPQHFGDGTRLSIL.